This is a list of T cell receptor beta chains from one sample in a study of T cells in Graves' hyperthyroidism and ophthalmopathy. TCRdb re-analysed the multiplex PCR reads in MiXCR, keeping a single row per CDR3 protein. The sample contains roughly 420,000 distinct CDR3 sequences, 15% to 19% of which appear only once. Specimen: blood. These TCRs come from a woman between 18 and 29 years old with Graves' hyperthyroidism. CDR3s include the opening cysteine and the closing phenylalanine or tryptophan. Each record gives: clone size, V gene, D gene, J gene, CDR3 protein, CDR3 DNA. D genes are given only for firm matches. Clone sizes are given selectively: once, few, many, or a class where the clone is expanded.

many	TRBV11-2	TRBD2	TRBJ2-1	CASSLDNRASGRRNEQFF	TGTGCCAGCAGCTTAGATAACCGGGCTAGCGGGAGGAGGAATGAGCAGTTCTTC
many	TRBV13	-	TRBJ1-1	CASRLMGPLEAFF	TGTGCCAGCAGATTGATGGGGCCGCTCGAAGCTTTCTTT
few	TRBV20-1	TRBD2	TRBJ2-3	CSAREGGGGTDTQYF	TGCAGTGCTAGAGAGGGGGGGGGGGGCACAGATACGCAGTATTTT
few	TRBV4-2	-	TRBJ1-2	CASSQDRVPGGGYTF	TGTGCCAGCAGCCAAGATCGAGTGCCGGGAGGTGGCTACACCTTC
few	TRBV7-9	TRBD2	TRBJ2-2	CASSSRIAGVTGELFF	TGTGCCAGCAGCTCCCGGATAGCGGGAGTTACCGGGGAGCTGTTTTTT
many	TRBV6-1	-	TRBJ2-1	CASSRLDGLSYNEQFF	TGTGCCAGCAGTCGGCTCGACGGCCTCTCCTACAATGAGCAGTTCTTC
many	TRBV6-1	TRBD1	TRBJ2-7	CASSSQDRGNYEQYF	TGTGCCAGCAGTTCCCAGGACAGGGGAAACTACGAGCAGTACTTC
many	TRBV25-1	-	TRBJ1-4	CASTVGQGNEKLFF	TGTGCCAGCACCGTGGGACAAGGGAATGAAAAACTGTTTTTT
many	TRBV5-5	-	TRBJ2-7	CASSFSFLYEEQYF	TGTGCCAGCAGCTTCTCATTCCTCTACGAGGAGCAGTACTTC
-	TRBV10-3	-	TRBJ2-2	CAISGGDGELFF	TGTGCCATCAGTGGAGGTGACGGGGAGCTGTTTTTT
few	TRBV5-1	-	TRBJ1-1	CASSLGNSGEALF	TGCGCCAGCAGCTTGGGTAATTCGGGGGAAGCTCTCTTT
many	TRBV27	-	TRBJ2-7	CASSLSGWPVYEQYF	TGTGCCAGCAGTTTATCGGGTTGGCCGGTATACGAGCAGTACTTC
-	TRBV30	-	TRBJ2-2	CAWSVGQTGELFF	TGTGCCTGGAGTGTAGGACAGACCGGGGAGCTGTTTTTT
many	TRBV20-1	-	TRBJ2-4	CSAFPSLALDIQYF	TGCAGTGCGTTTCCCTCACTAGCTCTAGACATTCAGTACTTC
many	TRBV12-3/TRBV12-4	TRBD2	TRBJ2-5	CASSPTSGGAKETQYF	TGTGCCAGCAGTCCCACTAGCGGGGGGGCAAAGGAGACCCAGTACTTC
few	TRBV5-8	-	TRBJ1-1	CASSYPRRAFF	TGTGCCAGCAGCTACCCTCGTCGAGCTTTCTTT
-	TRBV5-1	-	TRBJ1-1	CASSLAEGFMNTEAFF	TGCGCCAGCAGCTTGGCTGAGGGGTTCATGAACACTGAAGCTTTCTTT
few	TRBV5-1	-	TRBJ2-7	CASSSGQKSSYEQYF	TGCGCCAGCAGCTCCGGACAGAAGAGCTCCTACGAGCAGTACTTC
-	TRBV12-3/TRBV12-4	-	TRBJ2-6	CASSRRGSGANAPTF	TGTGCCAGCAGTCGCAGGGGCTCTGGGGCCAACGCCCCGACTTTC
few	TRBV27	TRBD2	TRBJ2-5	CASSARLAGETQYF	TGTGCCAGCAGCGCACGACTAGCGGGAGAGACCCAGTACTTC
few	TRBV3-1	-	TRBJ1-3	CASSQVAGERNTIYF	TGTGCCAGCAGCCAAGTGGCAGGGGAGCGAAACACCATATATTTT
-	TRBV19	-	TRBJ2-7	CASGVADTYYEQYF	TGTGCCAGTGGAGTCGCGGACACTTACTACGAGCAGTACTTC
-	TRBV19	-	TRBJ1-5	CASKAGESQHF	TGTGCCAGCAAAGCAGGAGAGTCCCAACATTTT
many	TRBV2	-	TRBJ2-7	CASSAGAHSYEQYF	TGTGCCAGCAGTGCGGGGGCGCACTCCTACGAGCAGTACTTC
many	TRBV2	TRBD1	TRBJ2-7	CASSEGQLGYEQYF	TGTGCCAGCAGCGAGGGACAGCTCGGCTACGAGCAGTACTTC
many	TRBV20-1	TRBD1	TRBJ1-4	CSARRQGAFEKLFF	TGCAGTGCTAGACGACAGGGGGCATTCGAAAAACTGTTTTTT
once	TRBV20-1	-	TRBJ2-1	CSAGWSGRRSYNEQFF	TGCAGTGCCGGGTGGAGCGGCAGGAGGTCCTACAATGAGCAGTTCTTC
few	TRBV13	TRBD2	TRBJ2-7	CASSFTSGGLSSYEQYF	TGTGCCAGCAGTTTTACTAGCGGGGGTCTTAGCTCCTACGAGCAGTACTTC
many	TRBV6-1	-	TRBJ1-5	CASSSRDSPSFQHF	TGTGCCAGCAGTTCCCGGGACTCTCCCTCGTTCCAGCATTTT
-	TRBV4-2	TRBD2	TRBJ2-7	CASSSRTSGKASSYEQYF	TGTGCCAGCAGCTCGCGGACTAGCGGGAAGGCGAGCTCCTACGAGCAGTACTTC
many	TRBV29-1	-	TRBJ2-1	CSVGSDRPSSYNEQFF	TGCAGCGTTGGTTCGGACCGCCCTAGCTCCTACAATGAGCAGTTCTTC
many	TRBV20-1	TRBD1	TRBJ1-5	CSASVPGTANQPQHF	TGCAGTGCTAGCGTGCCTGGGACAGCCAATCAGCCCCAGCATTTT
few	TRBV24-1	TRBD1	TRBJ2-3	CATSDDRGGIDTQYF	TGTGCCACCAGTGATGACAGGGGAGGCATAGATACGCAGTATTTT
many	TRBV27	TRBD1	TRBJ1-2	CASSSAGTGGLYGYTF	TGTGCCAGCAGTTCCGCCGGGACAGGGGGACTCTATGGCTACACCTTC
many	TRBV6-6	-	TRBJ2-7	CASSYSRQLDEQYF	TGTGCCAGCAGTTACTCGAGGCAGCTGGACGAGCAGTACTTC
-	TRBV12-5	-	TRBJ2-1	CASGLVRYEQFF	TGTGCTAGTGGTTTGGTACGATATGAGCAGTTCTTC
many	TRBV28	TRBD1	TRBJ1-2	CASRALKTGQGYTF	TGTGCCAGCCGTGCCTTGAAGACAGGGCAAGGCTACACCTTC
many	TRBV20-1	-	TRBJ2-1	CSASFWDFDEQFF	TGCAGTGCTAGCTTTTGGGACTTCGATGAGCAGTTCTTC
many	TRBV2	TRBD2	TRBJ2-5	CASSDGTSGATETQYF	TGTGCCAGCAGTGACGGGACTAGCGGCGCGACAGAGACCCAGTACTTC
many	TRBV28	-	TRBJ2-5	CASSLQSYQETQYF	TGTGCCAGCAGCCTCCAGAGTTACCAAGAGACCCAGTACTTC
many	TRBV2	TRBD1	TRBJ1-5	CASSESIVQGGNQPQHF	TGTGCCAGCAGTGAATCCATTGTACAGGGGGGTAATCAGCCCCAGCATTTT
-	TRBV28	-	TRBJ1-3	CASRRPGFSGNTMYF	TGTGCCAGCAGGCGTCCAGGCTTCTCTGGAAACACCATGTATTTT
many	TRBV7-9	-	TRBJ1-1	CASSSGGGNTEAFF	TGTGCCAGCAGCTCGGGGGGGGGGAACACTGAAGCTTTCTTT
many	TRBV5-1	-	TRBJ1-1	CASSLAGEGTEAFF	TGCGCCAGCAGCTTGGCGGGGGAGGGCACTGAAGCTTTCTTT
once	TRBV4-2	TRBD2	TRBJ2-5	CASSQGLPRQREGETQYF	TGTGCCAGCAGCCAAGGCCTACCTAGACAGAGGGAGGGGGAGACCCAGTACTTC
-	TRBV27	TRBD1	TRBJ2-3	CASSPETGSTDTQYF	TGTGCCAGCAGTCCGGAGACAGGGAGCACAGATACGCAGTATTTT
many	TRBV7-2	-	TRBJ2-7	CASSYPGGRNEQYF	TGTGCCAGCAGCTATCCCGGAGGGAGGAACGAGCAGTACTTC
many	TRBV15	-	TRBJ1-5	CATSRDLGAQPQHF	TGTGCCACCAGCAGAGATCTTGGCGCGCAGCCCCAGCATTTT
-	TRBV6-1	-	TRBJ1-2	CASSEVQIHYGYTF	TGTGCCAGCAGTGAGGTACAGATTCACTATGGCTACACCTTC